The text below deals with one T cell receptor beta chain. Its specificity is not known. This entry is derived from a study of beta chain features in type 1 diabetes. Points from the study as a whole: Shortening of TCRB CDR3s, moderate but significant, appeared in all four CD4+ subsets of Type 1 diabetes patients. Sequencing the cDNA could make cells with high TCR expression show up more than they should. A greater similarity of naive, central memory and Treg TCRB repertoires was seen among patients than among healthy donors.

Expressed TCRB transcripts were sequenced after all isolated RNA was converted to cDNA. Data came from immunoSEQ multiplex PCR; TCRdb stores just in-frame clones and leaves some out. Of some 410,000 clones listed, about 10% are singletons. The CDR3 spans 11 residues. Germline loops: CDR1 SGHKS, CDR2 YYEKEE (reference sequence). The V gene lost 1 base and the J gene lost 7 bases, with 6 bases spanning the gap. This TCR derives from a woman in her late teens or twenties in good health. The chain links TRBV5-5 to TRBJ2-7; D ambiguous. Source material: naive CD4+ T cells from blood. Here the CDR3 DNA reads TGTGCCAGCAGCTTGTCCAGTGAGCAGTACGTC. Its protein is CASSLSSEQYV.